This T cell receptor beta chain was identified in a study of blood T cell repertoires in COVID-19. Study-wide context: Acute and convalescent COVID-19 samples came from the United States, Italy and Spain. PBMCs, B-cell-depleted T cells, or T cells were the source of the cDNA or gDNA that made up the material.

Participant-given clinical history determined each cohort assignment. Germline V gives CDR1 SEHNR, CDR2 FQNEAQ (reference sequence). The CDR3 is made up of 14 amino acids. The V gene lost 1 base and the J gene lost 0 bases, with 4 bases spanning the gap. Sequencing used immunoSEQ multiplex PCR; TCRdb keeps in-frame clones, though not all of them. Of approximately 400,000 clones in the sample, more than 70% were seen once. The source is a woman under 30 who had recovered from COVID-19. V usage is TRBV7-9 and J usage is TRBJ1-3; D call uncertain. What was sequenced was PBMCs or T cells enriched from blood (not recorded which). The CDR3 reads CASSLGASGNTIYF. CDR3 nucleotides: TGTGCCAGCAGCTTAGGAGCCTCTGGAAACACCATATATTTT.